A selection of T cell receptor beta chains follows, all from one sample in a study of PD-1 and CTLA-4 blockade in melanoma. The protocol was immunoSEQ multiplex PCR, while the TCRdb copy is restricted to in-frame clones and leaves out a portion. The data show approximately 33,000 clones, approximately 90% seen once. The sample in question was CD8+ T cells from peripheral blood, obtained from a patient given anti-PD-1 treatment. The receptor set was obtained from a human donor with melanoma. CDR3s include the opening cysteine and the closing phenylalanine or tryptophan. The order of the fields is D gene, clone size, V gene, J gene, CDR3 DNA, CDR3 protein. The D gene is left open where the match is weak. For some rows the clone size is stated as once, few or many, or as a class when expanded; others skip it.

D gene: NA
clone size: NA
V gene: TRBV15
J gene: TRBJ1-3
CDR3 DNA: TGTGCCACCAGCAGAGATCATTGGGGGGCAAGGGGAAACACCATATATTTT
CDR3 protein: CATSRDHWGARGNTIYF

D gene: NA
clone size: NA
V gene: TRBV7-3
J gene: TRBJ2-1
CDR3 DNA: TGTGCCAGCAGCCCAAGGGGGGGCGCGGTAAATGAGCAGTTCTTC
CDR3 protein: CASSPRGGAVNEQFF

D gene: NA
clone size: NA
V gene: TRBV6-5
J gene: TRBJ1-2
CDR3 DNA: TGTGCCAGCTGGGACTATCAGGGTGGCTACACCTTC
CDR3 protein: CASWDYQGGYTF

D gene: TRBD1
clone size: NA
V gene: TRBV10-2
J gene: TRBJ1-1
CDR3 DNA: TGCGCCAGCAGTGCAGACCGAGGGACAGGGGTTTTAGGCACTGAAGCTTTCTTT
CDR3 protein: CASSADRGTGVLGTEAFF

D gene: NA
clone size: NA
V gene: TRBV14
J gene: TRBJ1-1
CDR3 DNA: TGTGCCAGCAGACGAGATGGGGATGAAGCTTTCTTT
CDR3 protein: CASRRDGDEAFF

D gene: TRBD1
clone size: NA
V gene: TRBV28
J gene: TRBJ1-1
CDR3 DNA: TGTGCCAGCAGTCCTTCGGGACAGCAGAACACTGAAGCTTTCTTT
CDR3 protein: CASSPSGQQNTEAFF

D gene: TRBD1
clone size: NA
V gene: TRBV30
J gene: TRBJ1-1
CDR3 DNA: TGTGCCTGGAGTATTGGGACAGAAGAAGCTTTCTTT
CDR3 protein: CAWSIGTEEAFF

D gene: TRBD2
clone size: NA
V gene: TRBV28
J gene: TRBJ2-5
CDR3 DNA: TGTGCCACCCGGGGGGGGAATCAAGAGACCCAGTACTTC
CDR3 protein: CATRGGNQETQYF

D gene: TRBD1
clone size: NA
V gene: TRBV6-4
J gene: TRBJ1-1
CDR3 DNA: TGTGCCAGCAGTGACTCGTTGACAGGGGAGGGCACTGAAGCTTTCTTT
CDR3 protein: CASSDSLTGEGTEAFF

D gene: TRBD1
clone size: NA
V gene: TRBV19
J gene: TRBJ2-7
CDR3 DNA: TGTGCCAGTAGCAGGGGGCGCGAGCCTTACGAGCAGTACTTC
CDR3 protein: CASSRGREPYEQYF

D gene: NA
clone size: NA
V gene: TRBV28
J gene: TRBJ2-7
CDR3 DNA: TGTGCCAGCAGTCAACTTGACCCCTACGAGCAGTACTTC
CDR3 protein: CASSQLDPYEQYF

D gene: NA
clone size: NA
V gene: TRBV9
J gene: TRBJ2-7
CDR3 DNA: TGTGCCAGCAGCGTAGGCTCAACCTACGAGCAGTACTTC
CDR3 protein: CASSVGSTYEQYF

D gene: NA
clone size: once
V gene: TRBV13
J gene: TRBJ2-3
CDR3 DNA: TGTGCCAGCAGCTTACTCCAGGGTGCCACAGATACGCAGTATTTT
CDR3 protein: CASSLLQGATDTQYF

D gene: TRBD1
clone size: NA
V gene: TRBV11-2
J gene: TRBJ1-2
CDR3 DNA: TGTGCCAGCAGCCTAGGGACAGGGGGTTATGGCTACACCTTC
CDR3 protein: CASSLGTGGYGYTF

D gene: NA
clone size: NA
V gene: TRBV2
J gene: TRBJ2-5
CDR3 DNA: TGTGCCAGCAGTGTTCCAGCGGCGGGATGGCAAGAGACCCAGTACTTC
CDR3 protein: CASSVPAAGWQETQYF

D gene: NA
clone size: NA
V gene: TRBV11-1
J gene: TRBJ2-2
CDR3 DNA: TGTGCCAGCAGCTTAACACAGAACACCGGGGAGCTGTTTTTT
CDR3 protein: CASSLTQNTGELFF

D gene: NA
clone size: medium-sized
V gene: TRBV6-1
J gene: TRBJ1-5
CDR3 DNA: TGTGCCAGCAGTGAAGCGGAGGTCCAGCCCCAGCATTTT
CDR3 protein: CASSEAEVQPQHF

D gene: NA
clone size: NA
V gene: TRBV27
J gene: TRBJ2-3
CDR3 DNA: TGTGCCAGCAGTTTATCTACCGGCACAGATACGCAGTATTTT
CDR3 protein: CASSLSTGTDTQYF

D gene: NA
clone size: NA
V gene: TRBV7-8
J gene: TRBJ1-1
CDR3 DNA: TGTGCCAGCAGCTTCGGGGGCGGCGACACTGAAGCTTTCTTT
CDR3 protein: CASSFGGGDTEAFF

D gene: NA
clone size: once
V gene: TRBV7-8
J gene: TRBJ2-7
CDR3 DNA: TGTGCCAGCAGCCCTGTACCAGGAATACCGTACTTC
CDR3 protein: CASSPVPGIPYF

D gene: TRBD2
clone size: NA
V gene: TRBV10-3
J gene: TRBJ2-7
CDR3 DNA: TGTGCCATCAGGGAGCGGGAGGTATCCTACGAGCAGTACTTC
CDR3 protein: CAIREREVSYEQYF

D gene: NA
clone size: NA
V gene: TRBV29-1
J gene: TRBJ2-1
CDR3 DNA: TGCAGCGTTGAAGATCCCCCCGGTAAGGGAGGTTACAATGAGCAGTTCTTC
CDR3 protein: CSVEDPPGKGGYNEQFF

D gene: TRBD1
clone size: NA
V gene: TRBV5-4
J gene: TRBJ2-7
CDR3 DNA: TGTGCCAGCAGCTGGGACAGAGGGGGTCCCTACGAGCAGTACTTC
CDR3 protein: CASSWDRGGPYEQYF

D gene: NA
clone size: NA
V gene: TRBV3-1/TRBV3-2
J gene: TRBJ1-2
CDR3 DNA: TGTGCCAGCAACCTCGGGGGCTATGGCTACACCTTC
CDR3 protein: CASNLGGYGYTF

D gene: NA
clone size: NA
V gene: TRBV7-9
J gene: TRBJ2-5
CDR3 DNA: TGTGCCAGCAGCCCAGAGGGACTTGAAGAGACCCAGTACTTC
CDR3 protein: CASSPEGLEETQYF

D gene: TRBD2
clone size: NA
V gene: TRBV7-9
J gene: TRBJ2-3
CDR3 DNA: TGTGCCAGCAGACCAAGACTAGCGGGGGGGCCCTCGTCGTCTGATACGCAGTATTTT
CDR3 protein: CASRPRLAGGPSSSDTQYF

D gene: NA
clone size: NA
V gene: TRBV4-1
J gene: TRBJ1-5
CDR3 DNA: TGCGCCAGCAGCCAAGAGGGAGGGGGTAATCAGCCCCAGCATTTT
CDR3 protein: CASSQEGGGNQPQHF

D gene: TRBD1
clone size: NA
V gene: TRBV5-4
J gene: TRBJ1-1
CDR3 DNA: TGTGCCAGCAGTCTTACAGGGGCCACTGAAGCTTTCTTT
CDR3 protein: CASSLTGATEAFF

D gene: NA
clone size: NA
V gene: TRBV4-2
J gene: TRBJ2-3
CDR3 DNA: TGTGCCAGCAGCCAAGGGATCACGGCAGATACGCAGTATTTT
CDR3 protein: CASSQGITADTQYF

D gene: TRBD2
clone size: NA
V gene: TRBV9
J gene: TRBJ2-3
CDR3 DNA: TGTGCCAGCAGCGTAGGCGGGGGAAGCACAGATACGCAGTATTTT
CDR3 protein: CASSVGGGSTDTQYF

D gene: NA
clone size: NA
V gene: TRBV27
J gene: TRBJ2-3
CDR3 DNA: TGTGCCAGCAGTTTAAGTACCTATAGCACAGATACGCAGTATTTT
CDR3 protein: CASSLSTYSTDTQYF

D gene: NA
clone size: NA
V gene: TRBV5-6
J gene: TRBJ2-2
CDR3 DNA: TGTGCCAGCAGCACCTTACAGGACTTGACCGGGGAGCTGTTTTTT
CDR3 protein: CASSTLQDLTGELFF

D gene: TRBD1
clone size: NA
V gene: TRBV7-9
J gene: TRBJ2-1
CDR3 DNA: TGTGCCAGCAGCCTGGACAGGGTACAGCAGTTCTTC
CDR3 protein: CASSLDRVQQFF

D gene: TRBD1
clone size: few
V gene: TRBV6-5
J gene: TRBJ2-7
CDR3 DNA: TGTGCCAGCGGATTGGGACAGACTTACGAGCAGTACTTC
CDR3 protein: CASGLGQTYEQYF

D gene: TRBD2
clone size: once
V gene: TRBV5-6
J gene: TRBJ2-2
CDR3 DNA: TGTGCCAGCAGCTTGTTGCGGGGGGAAGACGGGGAGCTGTTTTTT
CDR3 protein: CASSLLRGEDGELFF

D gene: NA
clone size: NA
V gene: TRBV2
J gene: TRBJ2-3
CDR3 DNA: TGTGCCAGCACCCCCAGGGGCCCGGGGACAGATACGCAGTATTTT
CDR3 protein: CASTPRGPGTDTQYF

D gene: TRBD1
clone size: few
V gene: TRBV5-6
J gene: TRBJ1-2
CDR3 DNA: TGTGCCAGCAGCTCCGGACAGGGCATTACTAACTATGGCTACACCTTC
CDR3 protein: CASSSGQGITNYGYTF

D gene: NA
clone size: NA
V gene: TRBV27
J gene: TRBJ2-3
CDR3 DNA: TGTGCCAGCAGTTTAAAATCTAGCACAGATACGCAGTATTTT
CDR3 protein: CASSLKSSTDTQYF

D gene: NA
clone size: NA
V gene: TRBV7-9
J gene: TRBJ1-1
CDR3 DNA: TGTGCCAGCAGCCCGCGAGACAAGAACACTGAAGCTTTCTTT
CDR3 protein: CASSPRDKNTEAFF

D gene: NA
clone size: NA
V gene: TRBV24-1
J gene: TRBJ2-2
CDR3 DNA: TGTGCCACCAGCCCGGGCACGAACACCGGGGAGCTGTTTTTT
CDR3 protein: CATSPGTNTGELFF

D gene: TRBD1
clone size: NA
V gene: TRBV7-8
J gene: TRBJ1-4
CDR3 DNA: TGTGCCAGCAGCTTAGCCCCCGGGACAGGGGTGGAAAAACTGTTTTTT
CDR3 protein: CASSLAPGTGVEKLFF

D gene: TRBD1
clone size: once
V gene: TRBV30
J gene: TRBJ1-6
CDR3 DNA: TGTGCCTACTCCGGGACAGGGGCTTCACCCCTCCACTTT
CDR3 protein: CAYSGTGASPLHF

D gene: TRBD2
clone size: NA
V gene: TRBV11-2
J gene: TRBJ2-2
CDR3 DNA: TGTGCCAGCAGCCCCTCTAGCGGGAGGAACACCGGGGAGCTGTTTTTT
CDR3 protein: CASSPSSGRNTGELFF

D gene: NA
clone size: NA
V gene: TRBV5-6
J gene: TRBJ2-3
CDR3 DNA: TGTGCCAGCAGCCAGGGGCAGATAACAGATACGCAGTATTTT
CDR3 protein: CASSQGQITDTQYF

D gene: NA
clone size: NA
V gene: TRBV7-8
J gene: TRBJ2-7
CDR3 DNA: TGTGCCAGCAGCAACCTTCTTAGTTACGAGCAGTACTTC
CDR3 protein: CASSNLLSYEQYF